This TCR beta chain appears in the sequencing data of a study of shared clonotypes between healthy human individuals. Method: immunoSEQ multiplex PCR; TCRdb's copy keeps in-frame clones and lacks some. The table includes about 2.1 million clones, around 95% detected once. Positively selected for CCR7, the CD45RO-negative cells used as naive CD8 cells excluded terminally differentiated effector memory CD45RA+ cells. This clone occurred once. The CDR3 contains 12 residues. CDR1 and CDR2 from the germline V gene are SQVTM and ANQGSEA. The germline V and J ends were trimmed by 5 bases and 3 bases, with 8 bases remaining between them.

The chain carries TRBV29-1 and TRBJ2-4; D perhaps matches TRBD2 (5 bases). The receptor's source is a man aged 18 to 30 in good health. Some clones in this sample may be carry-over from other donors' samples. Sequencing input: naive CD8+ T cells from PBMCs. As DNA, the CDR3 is TGCAGCGTTAGAGCGGACAAAAACATTCAGTACTTC. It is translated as CSVRADKNIQYF.